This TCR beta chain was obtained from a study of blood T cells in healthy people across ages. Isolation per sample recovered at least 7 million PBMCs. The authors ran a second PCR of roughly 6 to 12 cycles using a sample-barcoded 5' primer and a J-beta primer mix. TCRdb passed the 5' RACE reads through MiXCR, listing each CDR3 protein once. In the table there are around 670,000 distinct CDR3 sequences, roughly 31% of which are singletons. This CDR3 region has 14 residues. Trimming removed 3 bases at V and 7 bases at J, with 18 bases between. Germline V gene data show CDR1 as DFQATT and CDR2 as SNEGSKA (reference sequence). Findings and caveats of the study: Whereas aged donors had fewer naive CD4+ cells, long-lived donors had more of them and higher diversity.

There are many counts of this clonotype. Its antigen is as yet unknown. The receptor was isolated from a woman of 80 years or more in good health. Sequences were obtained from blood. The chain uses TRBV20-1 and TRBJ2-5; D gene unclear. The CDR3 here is CSASEPLGRGTQYF. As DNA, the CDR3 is TGCAGTGCTAGCGAGCCTCTGGGCAGAGGGACCCAGTACTTC.